This T cell receptor (beta chain) appears in the sequencing data of a study of shared clonotypes between healthy human individuals. Per sorted-subset replicate PCR, input was roughly 200 ng DNA, representing tens of thousands of T cell genomes. Produced via immunoSEQ multiplex PCR; TCRdb's table is partial and in-frame only. The sample has roughly 2.5 million clones; approximately 94% are singletons. For this clone: Its antigen remains unidentified.

Recent acute infections and vaccinations were absent in the healthy HIV-negative adult donors. Germline CDR1 LNHDA, CDR2 SQIVND (reference sequence). The CDR3 has 17 amino acids. The V and J ends lost 3 bases and 2 bases, in that order; junction bases with no gene match: 8. Study-level findings and limits: In having few donors, the study represented limited genetic and exposure-history diversity. Among a few donors, approximately 4.6% of naive CD4 clonotypes were found in common.

The sample taken for sequencing was naive CD4+ T cells sorted from blood. Specified subset: CD45RA+ positively selected. This chain connects TRBV19 to TRBJ1-5; TRBD1 matches at 9 bases. The TCR comes from a man younger than 35 in good health. Written as DNA, the CDR3 is TGTGCCAGTAGTATGGAGGGACAGGGACGGGGCAATCAGCCCCAGCATTTT. This gives the protein CASSMEGQGRGNQPQHF.